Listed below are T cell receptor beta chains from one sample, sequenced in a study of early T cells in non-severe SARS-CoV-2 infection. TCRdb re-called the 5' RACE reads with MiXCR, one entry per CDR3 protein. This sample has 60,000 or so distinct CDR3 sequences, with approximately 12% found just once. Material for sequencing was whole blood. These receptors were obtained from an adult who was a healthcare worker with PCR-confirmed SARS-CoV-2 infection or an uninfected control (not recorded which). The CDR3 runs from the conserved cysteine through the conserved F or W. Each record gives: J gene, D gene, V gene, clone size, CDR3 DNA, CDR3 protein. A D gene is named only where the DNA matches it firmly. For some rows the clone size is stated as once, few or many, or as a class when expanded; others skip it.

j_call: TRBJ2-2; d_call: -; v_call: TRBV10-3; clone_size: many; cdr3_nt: TGTGCCATCGGGGACAATGCGAACACCGGGGAGCTGTTTTTT; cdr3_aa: CAIGDNANTGELFF
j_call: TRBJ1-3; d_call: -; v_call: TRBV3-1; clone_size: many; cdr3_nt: TGTGCCAGCAGCCCTTCCTGGAACTCTGGAAACACCATATATTTT; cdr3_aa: CASSPSWNSGNTIYF
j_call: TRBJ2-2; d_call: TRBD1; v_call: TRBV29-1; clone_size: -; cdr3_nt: TGCAGCGCCGGACAGGGGGCCACCGGGGAGCTGTTTTTT; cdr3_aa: CSAGQGATGELFF
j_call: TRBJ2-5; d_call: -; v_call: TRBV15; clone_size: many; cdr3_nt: TGTGCCACCAGCAGAGATTCGGGAGCAGAGACCCAGTACTTC; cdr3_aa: CATSRDSGAETQYF
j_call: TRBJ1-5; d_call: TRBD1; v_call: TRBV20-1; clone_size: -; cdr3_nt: TGCAGTGCCGAGGACAGGGATCAGCCCCAGCATTTT; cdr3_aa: CSAEDRDQPQHF
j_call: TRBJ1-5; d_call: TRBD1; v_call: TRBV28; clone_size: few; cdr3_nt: TGTGCCAGCAGTTTATTATCAGGGGGGAATCAGCCCCAGCATTTT; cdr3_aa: CASSLLSGGNQPQHF
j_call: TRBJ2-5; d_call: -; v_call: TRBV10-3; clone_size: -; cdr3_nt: TGTGCCATCAGTGAGGGCTTCGGGCAGGGGACGGGGACCCAGTACTTC; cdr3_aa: CAISEGFGQGTGTQYF
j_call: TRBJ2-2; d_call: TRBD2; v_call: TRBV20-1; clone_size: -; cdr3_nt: TGCAGTGCCCACCTAGCGGGGGGCTCGAACACCGGGGAGCTGTTTTTT; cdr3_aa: CSAHLAGGSNTGELFF
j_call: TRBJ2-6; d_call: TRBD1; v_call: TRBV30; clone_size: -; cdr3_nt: TGTGCCTGGAGTCGCGGGTCAGGGGGAGCCAACGTCCTGACTTTC; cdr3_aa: CAWSRGSGGANVLTF
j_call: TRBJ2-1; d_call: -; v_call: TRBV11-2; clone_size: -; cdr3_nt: TGTGCCAGCAGCCAAGGACTGTCCAATGAGCAGTTCTTC; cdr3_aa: CASSQGLSNEQFF
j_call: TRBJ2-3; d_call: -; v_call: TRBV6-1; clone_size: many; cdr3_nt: TGTGCCAGCGGGGTGCGAGATACGCAGTATTTT; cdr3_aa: CASGVRDTQYF
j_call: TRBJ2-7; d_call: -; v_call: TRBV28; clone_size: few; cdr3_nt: TGTGCCAGCAGCTCCCCCGGCCGATACGAGCAGTACTTC; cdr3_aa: CASSSPGRYEQYF
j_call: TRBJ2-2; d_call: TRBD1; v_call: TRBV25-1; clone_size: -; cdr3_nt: TGTGCCAGCAGTGAATATATAGGGACAGGGGGCGCCTCCGGGGAGCTGTTTTTT; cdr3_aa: CASSEYIGTGGASGELFF
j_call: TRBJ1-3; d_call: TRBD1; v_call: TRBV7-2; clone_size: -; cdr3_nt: TGTGCCAGCAGCCCGCCAAATGCTGCACAGGGGTACTCTGGAAACACCATATATTTT; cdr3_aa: CASSPPNAAQGYSGNTIYF
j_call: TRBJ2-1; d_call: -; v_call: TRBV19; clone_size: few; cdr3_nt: TGTGCCAGTAGTGGACGCGGGACTTTAAGGCGGCATGAGCAGTTCTTC; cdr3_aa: CASSGRGTLRRHEQFF
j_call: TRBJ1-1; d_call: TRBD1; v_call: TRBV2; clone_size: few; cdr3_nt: TGTGCCAGCAGTCGGGACAGACAGAACACTGAAGCTTTCTTT; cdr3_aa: CASSRDRQNTEAFF
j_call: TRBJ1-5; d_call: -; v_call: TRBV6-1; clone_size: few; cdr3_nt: TGTGCCAGCAGTGAGGGCCTTAAAAATCAGCCCCAGCATTTT; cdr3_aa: CASSEGLKNQPQHF
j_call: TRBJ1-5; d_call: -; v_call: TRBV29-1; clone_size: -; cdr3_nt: TGCAGCGTTGTGTACATGGTGGGTAGGGTGAGCAATCAGCCCCAGCATTTT; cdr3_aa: CSVVYMVGRVSNQPQHF
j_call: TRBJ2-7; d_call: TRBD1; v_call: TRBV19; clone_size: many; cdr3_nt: TGTGCCACCTGGGACAGGGGGTCTAACGAGCAGTACTTC; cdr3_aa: CATWDRGSNEQYF
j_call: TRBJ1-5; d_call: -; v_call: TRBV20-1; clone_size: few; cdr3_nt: TGCAGTGCTAGAGAGGCGGGGATCAGCAATCAGCCCCAGCATTTT; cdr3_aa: CSAREAGISNQPQHF
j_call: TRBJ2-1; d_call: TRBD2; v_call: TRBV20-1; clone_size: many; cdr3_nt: TGCAGTCCGGTACTAGCGGAAAGAAACAATGAGCAGTTCTTC; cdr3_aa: CSPVLAERNNEQFF
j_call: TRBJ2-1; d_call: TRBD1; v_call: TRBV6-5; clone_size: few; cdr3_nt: TGTGCCAGCACCACAACAGGGGATGAGCAGTTCTTC; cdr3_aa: CASTTTGDEQFF
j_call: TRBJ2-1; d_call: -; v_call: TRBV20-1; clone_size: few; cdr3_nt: TGCAGTGCGGTGCAGGGGAATGAGCAGTTCTTC; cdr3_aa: CSAVQGNEQFF
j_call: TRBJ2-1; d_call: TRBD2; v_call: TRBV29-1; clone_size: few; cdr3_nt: TGCAGCGTGAAGGGGCGGGGGACTAGCAATGAGCAGTTCTTC; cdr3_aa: CSVKGRGTSNEQFF
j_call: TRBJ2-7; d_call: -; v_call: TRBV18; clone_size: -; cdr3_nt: TGTGCCAGCTCGGGGGACTCGGGGGAGCAGTACTTC; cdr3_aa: CASSGDSGEQYF
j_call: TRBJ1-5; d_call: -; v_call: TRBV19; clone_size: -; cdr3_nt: TGTGCCAGTAGTGTAGACATATATAGCAATCAGCCCCAGCATTTT; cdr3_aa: CASSVDIYSNQPQHF
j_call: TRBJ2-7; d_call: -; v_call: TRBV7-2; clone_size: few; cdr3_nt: TGTGCCAGCAGCGTACAGAAAACCTACGAGCAGTACTTC; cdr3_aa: CASSVQKTYEQYF
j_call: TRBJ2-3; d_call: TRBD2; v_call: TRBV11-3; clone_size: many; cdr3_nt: TGTGCCAGCAGCTCGGGGACTAGCGGAGACGATACGCAGTATTTT; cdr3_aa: CASSSGTSGDDTQYF
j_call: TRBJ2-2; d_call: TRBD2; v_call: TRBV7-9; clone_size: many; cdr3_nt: TGTGCCAGCAGTATTAGCGGGTTCGGGGAGCTGTTTTTT; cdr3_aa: CASSISGFGELFF
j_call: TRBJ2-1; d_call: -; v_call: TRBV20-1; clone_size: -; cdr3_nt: TGCAGTGCTAGAAACCAGGGGGAGGACTACAATGAGCAGTTCTTC; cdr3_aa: CSARNQGEDYNEQFF
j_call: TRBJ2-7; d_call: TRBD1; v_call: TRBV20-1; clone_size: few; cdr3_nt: TGCAGTGCTAGAGCAGACAGGGGGTTGCAGTACTTC; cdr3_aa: CSARADRGLQYF
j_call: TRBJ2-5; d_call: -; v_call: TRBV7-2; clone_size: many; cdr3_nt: TGTGCCAGCAGCAAACCTCCGGAGACCCAGTACTTC; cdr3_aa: CASSKPPETQYF